This T cell receptor (beta chain) was sequenced for a study of blood T cell repertoires in COVID-19. Across the whole study: The United States, Italy and Spain supplied acute and convalescent COVID-19 samples. Nucleic acid was either cDNA or gDNA, and it came from T cells, B-cell-depleted T cells, or PBMCs.

Authors' data handling: Scientists estimated how many nucleated cells there were by amplifying reference gene primers. The method was immunoSEQ multiplex PCR; TCRdb's version includes in-frame clones alone and lacks a portion of them. For V, J and clone size, that table is used; D and trimming come from the DNA. Of around 150,000 clones in the sample, about 84% are singletons; the top ten hold just under 9%. A few counts support this clone. The CDR3 contains 15 residues. With V trimmed by 1 base and J by 4 bases, 4 bases remained unmatched. The germline CDR1 and CDR2 sequences are SGHTA and FQGNSA. The rearrangement uses TRBV7-2 and TRBJ1-2, with 9 bases fitting TRBD1. The source of this sequence is a woman of 80 years or more in a cohort sampled during active or convalescent COVID-19. Sequencing was carried out using peripheral blood. The DNA for the CDR3 is TGTGCCAGCAGCTTAGGGGGACAGGGCGGCTATGGCTACACCTTC. Encoded protein: CASSLGGQGGYGYTF.